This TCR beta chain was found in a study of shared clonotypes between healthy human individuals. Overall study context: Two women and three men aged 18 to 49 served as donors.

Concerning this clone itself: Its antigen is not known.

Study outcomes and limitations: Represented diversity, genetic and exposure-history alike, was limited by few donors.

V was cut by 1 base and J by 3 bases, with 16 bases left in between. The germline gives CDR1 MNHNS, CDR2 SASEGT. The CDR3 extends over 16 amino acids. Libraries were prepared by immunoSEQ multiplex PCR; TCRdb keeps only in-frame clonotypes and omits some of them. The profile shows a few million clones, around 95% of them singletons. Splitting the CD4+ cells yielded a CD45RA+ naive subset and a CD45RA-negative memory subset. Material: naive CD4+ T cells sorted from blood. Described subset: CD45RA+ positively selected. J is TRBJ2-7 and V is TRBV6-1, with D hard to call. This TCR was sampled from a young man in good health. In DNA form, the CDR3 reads TGTGCCAGCAGTGAAGATCGGGCTAGTCTAGGCTACGAGCAGTACTTC. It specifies CASSEDRASLGYEQYF.